The present TCR beta chain was sequenced within a study of tumor-infiltrating lymphocytes in primary liver carcinoma. Study information: Per sample, productive TCRbeta reads numbered roughly 3.5 to 7.13 million, similar across tissue types.

Using a constant-region primer together with ProtoScript II reverse transcriptase, TCR beta cDNA was made from approximately 0.55 ug of total RNA. What produced the TCR beta libraries was three nested multiplex PCR rounds using slightly modified ARM-PCR. The opening two PCR rounds, approximately 10 cycles each, paired TRBV1-TRBV30 forward primers with a C-beta reverse primer. TCRdb re-analysed the multiplex PCR reads in MiXCR, keeping a single row per CDR3 protein. The table has about 37,000 distinct CDR3 sequences, approximately 71% seen once. There are 14 residues in the CDR3. CDR1 and CDR2 from the germline V gene are SQVTM and ANQGSEA. Deletions cut 0 bases from V and 0 bases from J, with 9 bases between. This clonotype has just a few counts. Without any cell sorting, roughly 20-33 mg of bulk tissue yielded co-extracted RNA and DNA. The cohort consisted of patients whose primary liver carcinoma was surgically resected. Patients in the cohort were treatment-naive and living with chronic HBV infection.

This chain links TRBV29-1 with TRBJ2-7; D not resolved. The clonotype originates from a man in his forties with primary liver carcinoma and hepatitis B virus infection. Source material: tumor-adjacent normal liver tissue. The CDR3 region is CSVEDPPPSYEQYF. As DNA, the CDR3 is TGCAGCGTTGAAGACCCCCCTCCCTCCTACGAGCAGTACTTC.